This is a list of T cell receptor beta chains from one sample in a study of beta chain features in type 1 diabetes. Some clones are missing from TCRdb's copy, which holds only in-frame ones; the method was immunoSEQ multiplex PCR. The repertoire holds under 250,000 clones, with approximately 10% as singletons. The sample consisted of central memory CD4+ T cells from blood. The receptors shown here come from a man aged 18 to 30 in good health. Each CDR3 is given with its conserved first and last residue. Each record gives: V gene, J gene, D gene, clone size, CDR3 protein, CDR3 DNA. D genes are given only for firm matches. Expanded clones get a size class; other rows say once, few or many, or leave the size out.

V: TRBV28
J: TRBJ2-6
D: .
size: few
CDR3: CASQEPGANVLTF
DNA: TGTGCCAGTCAGGAGCCAGGGGCCAACGTCCTGACTTTC

V: TRBV28
J: TRBJ1-4
D: .
size: few
CDR3: CASSLSGVGEKLFF
DNA: TGTGCCAGCAGTTTATCCGGGGTGGGCGAAAAACTGTTTTTT

V: TRBV2
J: TRBJ1-2
D: TRBD1
size: .
CDR3: CASRGQGAPPYGYTF
DNA: TGTGCCAGCAGAGGACAGGGGGCTCCCCCCTATGGCTACACCTTC

V: TRBV29-1
J: TRBJ2-7
D: TRBD1
size: many
CDR3: CSARRQGSGYEQYF
DNA: TGCAGCGCAAGGAGACAGGGATCGGGCTACGAGCAGTACTTC

V: TRBV2
J: TRBJ2-7
D: TRBD1
size: .
CDR3: CASSASGTGVYEQYF
DNA: TGTGCCAGCAGTGCCTCCGGGACAGGGGTCTACGAGCAGTACTTC

V: TRBV7-2
J: TRBJ2-1
D: .
size: .
CDR3: CASSPERVPYNEQFF
DNA: TGTGCCAGCAGCCCAGAGCGGGTCCCCTACAATGAGCAGTTCTTC

V: TRBV29-1
J: TRBJ1-1
D: .
size: few
CDR3: CSVDRGQNTEAFF
DNA: TGCAGCGTTGATAGGGGACAGAACACTGAAGCTTTCTTT

V: TRBV4-3
J: TRBJ2-3
D: .
size: few
CDR3: CASSQESRGLHVGDTQYF
DNA: TGCGCCAGCAGCCAAGAGTCCCGGGGACTCCATGTAGGAGATACGCAGTATTTT

V: TRBV9
J: TRBJ2-1
D: TRBD2
size: many
CDR3: CASSPGGLANNEQFF
DNA: TGTGCCAGCAGCCCGGGGGGACTAGCCAACAATGAGCAGTTCTTC

V: TRBV10-3
J: TRBJ1-5
D: .
size: few
CDR3: CAIRTENQPQHF
DNA: TGTGCCATCAGGACAGAAAATCAGCCCCAGCATTTT

V: TRBV5-1
J: TRBJ1-2
D: .
size: .
CDR3: CASSLTENYGYTF
DNA: TGCGCCAGCAGCTTAACGGAGAACTATGGCTACACCTTC

V: TRBV19
J: TRBJ1-5
D: .
size: few
CDR3: CASVPWAGDQPQHF
DNA: TGTGCCAGCGTGCCCTGGGCCGGTGATCAGCCCCAGCATTTT

V: TRBV30
J: TRBJ2-1
D: .
size: few
CDR3: CAWSVHGIRGDEQFF
DNA: TGTGCCTGGAGTGTACACGGGATTAGGGGGGATGAGCAGTTCTTC

V: TRBV4-2
J: TRBJ2-3
D: TRBD2
size: many
CDR3: CASSQGLAGQWENTDTQYF
DNA: TGTGCCAGCAGCCAAGGACTAGCGGGTCAATGGGAGAACACAGATACGCAGTATTTT

V: TRBV30
J: TRBJ1-3
D: .
size: few
CDR3: CAWSAGTGNTIYF
DNA: TGTGCCTGGAGTGCGGGTACGGGAAACACCATATATTTT

V: TRBV11-2
J: TRBJ2-2
D: .
size: .
CDR3: CASSLGDRYTGELFF
DNA: TGTGCCAGCAGCTTAGGAGACCGATACACCGGGGAGCTGTTTTTT

V: TRBV9
J: TRBJ2-1
D: TRBD2
size: few
CDR3: CASSSSGTTNNEQFF
DNA: TGTGCCAGCAGCTCCTCTGGGACTACCAACAATGAGCAGTTCTTC

V: TRBV6-1
J: TRBJ2-2
D: TRBD2
size: few
CDR3: CASSQGTSGNTGELFF
DNA: TGTGCCAGCAGTCAAGGGACTAGCGGGAACACCGGGGAGCTGTTTTTT

V: TRBV10-3
J: TRBJ2-1
D: .
size: many
CDR3: CAISESRTYNEQFF
DNA: TGTGCCATCAGTGAGTCGAGAACCTACAATGAGCAGTTCTTC

V: TRBV7-2
J: TRBJ2-5
D: .
size: .
CDR3: CASSPGQGGRETQYF
DNA: TGTGCCAGCAGCCCCGGACAGGGAGGGCGAGAGACCCAGTACTTC

V: TRBV30
J: TRBJ2-5
D: .
size: .
CDR3: CAWRITLETQYF
DNA: TGTGCCTGGAGGATTACATTAGAGACCCAGTACTTC

V: TRBV18
J: TRBJ2-2
D: .
size: few
CDR3: CASSPGNTGELFF
DNA: TGTGCCAGCTCACCGGGGAACACCGGGGAGCTGTTTTTT

V: TRBV5-1
J: TRBJ2-2
D: TRBD1
size: .
CDR3: CASSFRTGNTGELFF
DNA: TGCGCCAGCAGCTTCCGGACAGGGAACACCGGGGAGCTGTTTTTT

V: TRBV11-2
J: TRBJ2-1
D: TRBD2
size: many
CDR3: CASSLAARERGGPQFF
DNA: TGTGCCAGCAGCTTAGCGGCCCGAGAGAGGGGAGGGCCGCAGTTCTTC

V: TRBV29-1
J: TRBJ2-5
D: .
size: .
CDR3: CSVEPGHETQYF
DNA: TGCAGCGTTGAACCAGGGCACGAGACCCAGTACTTC

V: TRBV10-3
J: TRBJ2-2
D: TRBD1
size: few
CDR3: CAISAQGASTGELFF
DNA: TGTGCCATCAGTGCCCAGGGGGCGAGCACCGGGGAGCTGTTTTTT

V: TRBV2
J: TRBJ2-7
D: .
size: few
CDR3: CASSEGSYEQYF
DNA: TGTGCCAGCAGTGAAGGGTCCTACGAGCAGTACTTC

V: TRBV7-2
J: TRBJ2-5
D: TRBD2
size: .
CDR3: CASSSGLAGGGQETQYF
DNA: TGTGCCAGCAGCTCGGGACTAGCGGGAGGTGGACAAGAGACCCAGTACTTC